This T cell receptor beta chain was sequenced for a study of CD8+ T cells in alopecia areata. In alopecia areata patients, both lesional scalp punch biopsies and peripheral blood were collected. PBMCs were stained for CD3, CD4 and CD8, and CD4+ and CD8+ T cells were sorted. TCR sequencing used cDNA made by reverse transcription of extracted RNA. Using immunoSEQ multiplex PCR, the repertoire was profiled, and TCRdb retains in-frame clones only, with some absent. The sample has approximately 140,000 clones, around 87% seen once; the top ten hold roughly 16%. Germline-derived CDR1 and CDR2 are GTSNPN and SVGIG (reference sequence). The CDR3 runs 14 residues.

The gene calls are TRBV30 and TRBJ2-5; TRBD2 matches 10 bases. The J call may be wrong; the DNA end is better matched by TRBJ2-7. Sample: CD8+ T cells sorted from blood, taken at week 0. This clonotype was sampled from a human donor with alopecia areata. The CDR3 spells CAWSGAGGAYEQYF. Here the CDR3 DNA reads TGTGCCTGGAGTGGAGCGGGAGGGGCATACGAGCAGTACTTC.